This TCR beta chain was sequenced for a study of T cells in localized non-small cell lung cancer. A remark on this clone: Antigen: not known.

Study observations and caveats: Prolonged overall survival went with higher T cell density in the blood. T cell clonality was highest in uninvolved adjacent lung, above tumor. In adjacent lung, a median roughly 56 of the top 100 tumor clones were found. Because only a single region of the tumor was sequenced, heterogeneity remains possible.

Trimming cost V 2 bases and J 10 bases, with 11 bases left between them. CDR3 size: 13 residues. Per germline, CDR1 PRHDT and CDR2 FYEKMQ (reference sequence). Assay: immunoSEQ multiplex PCR; the TCRdb copy retains only in-frame clones and omits some. Of 55,000 to 75,000 clones listed, 70% to 90% are singletons. The genes are TRBV13 and TRBJ1-4; possibly TRBD1 for D (5 bases). This TCR was sampled from a male donor older than 55 with stage III squamous cell lung carcinoma. This sample comprised peripheral blood, obtained before any cancer treatment. The CDR3 loop reads CASSLRGPGKLFF. The CDR3 DNA follows: TGTGCCAGCAGCTTAAGGGGACCCGGAAAACTGTTTTTT.